Listed below are T cell receptor beta chains from one sample, sequenced in a study of cytomegalovirus exposure and HLA in healthy donors. This table comes from immunoSEQ multiplex PCR, and its TCRdb copy is limited to in-frame clones, with some not included. Of 80,000 to 100,000 clones in the sample, over 70% are singletons; the top ten hold approximately 20%. Specimen: PBMCs. The receptors were sampled from a man younger than 45 in good health and CMV-seropositive. CDR3s include the opening cysteine and the closing phenylalanine or tryptophan. Each record gives: clone size, J gene, V gene, D gene, CDR3 DNA, CDR3 protein. A D gene is named only where the DNA matches it firmly. The size entry is marked missing in some rows and otherwise reads once, few, many or a size class.

>few|TRBJ1-2|TRBV2|TRBD1
TGTGCCAGCAGTGCACCCGGGACAGGTATCTATGGCTACACCTTC
CASSAPGTGIYGYTF
>NA|TRBJ1-5|TRBV2|NA
TGTGCCAGCAGTGAAAGCGGGGGCAGCAATCAGCCCCAGCATTTT
CASSESGGSNQPQHF
>NA|TRBJ2-7|TRBV4-2|TRBD2
TGTGCCAGCAGCCAAGCTCACGTGACTAGCGGGAGTACGTACGAGCAGTACTTC
CASSQAHVTSGSTYEQYF
>NA|TRBJ2-7|TRBV2|NA
TGTGCCAGCGGATCCCTGGGGCGGTGGAGCTCCTACGAGCAGTACTTC
CASGSLGRWSSYEQYF
>once|TRBJ2-1|TRBV5-1|NA
TGCGCCAGCAGCTTGCAGAGTATTGAGGCGAATGAGCAGTTCTTC
CASSLQSIEANEQFF
>once|TRBJ1-2|TRBV6-7|NA
TGTGCCAGCAGTTACAGGGTCAGGGATCACTATGGCTACACCTTC
CASSYRVRDHYGYTF
>few|TRBJ2-7|TRBV9|NA
TGTGCCAGCAGCGCGGGTGGGGCGGAGATCTACGAGCAGTACTTC
CASSAGGAEIYEQYF
>NA|TRBJ2-7|TRBV18|NA
TGTGCCAGCTCCCTGCGGTCGGCTGGCTACGAGCAGTACTTC
CASSLRSAGYEQYF
>NA|TRBJ2-7|TRBV5-1|NA
TGCGCCAGCAGCTTGGATGGGCCCGTGGTCGAGCAGTACTTC
CASSLDGPVVEQYF
>few|TRBJ2-1|TRBV4-1|TRBD2
TGCGCCAGCAGCCAAGATCCAGCGGGAGTAGGGGATGAGCAGTTCTTC
CASSQDPAGVGDEQFF
>few|TRBJ2-7|TRBV6-1|NA
TGTGCCAGCGGATCGGCGATACGGGGAGGGCAGTACTTC
CASGSAIRGGQYF
>few|TRBJ1-2|TRBV30|TRBD1
TGTGCCTGGAGTGACAGGGGGGACTATGGCTACACCTTC
CAWSDRGDYGYTF
>NA|TRBJ1-1|TRBV7-9|NA
TGTGCCAGCAGCTTCCAGGGTCACACTGAAGCTTTCTTT
CASSFQGHTEAFF
>NA|TRBJ1-1|TRBV6-1|NA
TGTGCCAGCAGTGAATCGGGTCAGCGAGCTTTCTTT
CASSESGQRAFF
>NA|TRBJ1-1|TRBV5-1|NA
TGCGCCAGCAGCTTGGAGCAGGTGCGAGATAGGGCTTTCTTT
CASSLEQVRDRAFF
>NA|TRBJ1-5|TRBV15|NA
TGTGCCACCAGGGCAGGGAACTTTGGTAATCAGCCCCAGAATTTT
CATRAGNFGNQPQNF
>NA|TRBJ1-2|TRBV18|TRBD1
TGTGCCAGCTCACCCCCCGACAGGGGGCGAAGCTATGGCTACACCTTC
CASSPPDRGRSYGYTF